These T cell receptor beta chains were read from a single sample in a study of cytomegalovirus exposure and HLA in healthy donors. Using immunoSEQ multiplex PCR, the repertoire was profiled, and TCRdb retains in-frame clones only, with some absent. In total, the table holds 200,000 to 250,000 clones. The sequencing input was PBMCs. Every receptor here comes from a woman between 25 and 40 years old in good health and CMV-seropositive. The CDR3 runs from the conserved cysteine through the conserved F or W. The D gene is left open where the match is weak.

v_gene: TRBV29-1; d_gene: NA; j_gene: TRBJ2-5; CDR3nt: TGCAGCGGAGGGTCCCAAGAGACCCAGTACTTC; CDR3aa: CSGGSQETQYF
v_gene: TRBV7-2; d_gene: TRBD2; j_gene: TRBJ2-2; CDR3nt: TGTGCCAGCAGCTCCAGGGTGACGGGAGGCACCGGGGAGCTGTTTTTT; CDR3aa: CASSSRVTGGTGELFF
v_gene: TRBV7-8; d_gene: TRBD1; j_gene: TRBJ2-7; CDR3nt: TGTGCCAGCAGCTTACTTAGGGGGCACGAGCAGTACTTC; CDR3aa: CASSLLRGHEQYF
v_gene: TRBV5-4; d_gene: NA; j_gene: TRBJ2-1; CDR3nt: TGTGCCAGCAGCCCTGACACTAGCTCCTACAATGAGCAGTTCTTC; CDR3aa: CASSPDTSSYNEQFF
v_gene: TRBV18; d_gene: TRBD1; j_gene: TRBJ1-4; CDR3nt: TGTGCCAGCTCACGCTCCCGACAGGGAGAGTATGAAAAACTGTTTTTT; CDR3aa: CASSRSRQGEYEKLFF
v_gene: TRBV4-3; d_gene: TRBD1; j_gene: TRBJ1-2; CDR3nt: TGCGCCAGCAGCCCTAACGCCTTTGGACAGGGGGTTGTTAACTATGGCTACACCTTC; CDR3aa: CASSPNAFGQGVVNYGYTF
v_gene: TRBV6-4; d_gene: TRBD2; j_gene: TRBJ2-1; CDR3nt: TGTGCCAGCAGTGCTCTCAGCGGGGGAGTCTACAATGAGCAGTTCTTC; CDR3aa: CASSALSGGVYNEQFF
v_gene: TRBV7-9; d_gene: NA; j_gene: TRBJ1-1; CDR3nt: TGTGCCAGCAGCTTACCGGGATCGATTATGAACACTGAAGCTTTCTTT; CDR3aa: CASSLPGSIMNTEAFF
v_gene: TRBV25-1; d_gene: TRBD1; j_gene: TRBJ1-1; CDR3nt: TGTGCCAGCAGGGGGGACAGGGCGGTCACTGAAGCTTTCTTT; CDR3aa: CASRGDRAVTEAFF
v_gene: TRBV5-1; d_gene: TRBD1; j_gene: TRBJ2-1; CDR3nt: TGCGCCAGCAGCTTGGCCGTGGGACAGGGGGCCGGGGAGCAGTTCTTC; CDR3aa: CASSLAVGQGAGEQFF